This TCR beta chain stems from a study of CD8 T cells in ankylosing spondylitis. One entry per CDR3 protein results from TCRdb running MiXCR on the 5' RACE reads. Altogether roughly 490,000 distinct CDR3 sequences are present, about 5.7% being singletons, with the ten largest covering approximately 4%. Regarding the study as a whole: A TCR beta motif of under 10 highly homologous variants appeared characteristic of ankylosing spondylitis blood.

CDR3 length: 16 residues. Per the germline V gene, CDR1 is DFQATT and CDR2 is SNEGSKA (reference sequence). The V end was cut by 3 bases, the J end by 3 bases, with 17 bases between. This clonotype was seen only a few times. Its cognate antigen is unknown. The specimen was blood, either unsorted or a sorted T cell fraction (not recorded which). The TCR was taken from a male donor with ankylosing spondylitis. The chain uses TRBV20-1 and TRBJ1-4; perhaps TRBD1 as D (5 bases). The CDR3 sequence is CSASERSDKPNEKLFF. CDR3 bases: TGCAGTGCTAGCGAACGATCGGACAAACCTAATGAAAAACTGTTTTTT.